This T cell receptor (beta chain) was sequenced for a study of monozygotic twins with cystic fibrosis. The assay was immunoSEQ multiplex PCR, and TCRdb's table has in-frame clones only and misses some. The table records more than 9,000 clones, over 99% of them present only once. V lost 0 bases, J lost 6 bases, and 12 bases lay in between. The CDR3 runs 14 residues. Germline lookup yields CDR1 SGHRS and CDR2 YFSETQ. The specimen sequenced was blood. The TCR originated in a man between 18 and 35 years old with cystic fibrosis. V gene TRBV5-1 combines with J gene TRBJ1-2; D gene unclear. The CDR3 DNA is TGCGCCAGCAGCTTGGAGCCAGGCTCTGATGGCTACACCTTC. It is translated as CASSLEPGSDGYTF. The whole variable domain, filled in from reference TRBV5-1 and TRBJ1-2, reads KAGVTQTPRYLIKTRGQQVTLSCSPISGHRSVSWYQQTPGQGLQFLFEYFSETQRNKGNFPGRFSGRQFSNSRSEMNVSTLELGDSALYLCASSLEPGSDGYTFGSGTRLTVV.